These 30 T cell receptor beta chains share one sample of origin, sequenced in a study of metastatic and nonmetastatic thyroid tumors. Ahead of thyroid surgery, no patient had received treatment of any kind. Using MiXCR, TCRdb re-called clones from the PCR reads. The data show tens of thousands of clones, with around 16% seen just once and about 4.2% held by the top ten. Sequencing used blood. These receptors were taken from a female donor with papillary thyroid cancer or a benign thyroid nodule (not recorded which). Some clones in this sample may be carry-over from other donors' samples.

On this clone itself: The junction differs from germline at one of its ends, possibly a read error. The J gene is TRBJ2-2, the V gene TRBV7-3; D may be TRBD1 or TRBD2 (5 bases each). Germline V gene sequence: CDR1 SGHTA, CDR2 FQGTGA. The CDR3 loop spans 15 amino acids. CDR3 DNA: TGTGCCAGCAGCTCCCGGACACACAACACCGGGGACCTGTTTTTT. This codes for CASSSRTHNTGDLFF.

Note on this clone: A much larger clone is a single base away; this may be a read error. The V call is TRBV29-1, the J call TRBJ1-2; D ambiguous. The CDR3 runs 15 residues. The germline gives CDR1 SQVTM, CDR2 ANQGSEA. Between the trimmed V and J ends, which lost 4 bases and 0 bases, there was a span of 15 bases. Here the CDR3 reads CSVVLYVDSNYGYTF. In DNA form, the CDR3 reads TGCAGCGTTGTCCTGTATGTGGATTCTAACTATGGCTACACCTTC.

V gene TRBV6-1 combines with J gene TRBJ1-1; 7 bases agree with TRBD1. The V segment lost 6 bases and the J segment 1 base; nucleotides outside the gene matches: 8. The CDR3 totals 15 residues. The germline CDR1 and CDR2 sequences are MNHNS and SASEGT. The CDR3 is CASRPAGTANTEAFF. The CDR3 DNA reads as TGTGCCAGCAGACCGGCCGGGACAGCGAACACTGAAGCTTTCTTT.

This clone is labeled as medium-sized (0.01 to 0.1%). The chain carries TRBV20-1 and TRBJ2-7; D may be TRBD2 (5 bases). V was pared by 6 bases and J by 8 bases, with 29 bases between. This CDR3 region has 16 residues. Looked up from germline, CDR1 is DFQATT and CDR2 is SNEGSKA (reference sequence). CDR3 protein: CSAPRVVPQLDGKQYF. The CDR3, as DNA: TGCAGTGCGCCAAGGGTCGTTCCACAACTTGACGGGAAGCAGTACTTC.

The chain employs TRBV28 and TRBJ2-5, with a tentative D call TRBD2 (9 bases). The germline V and J ends were trimmed by 4 bases and 4 bases, with 37 bases remaining between them. This CDR3 spans 22 amino acids. The germline V gene encodes CDR1 MDHEN and CDR2 SYDVKM. CDR3 amino acids: CASSSNGCRGQGKGLAGETQYF. In DNA, the CDR3 is TGTGCCAGCAGTTCAAACGGTTGCAGGGGGCAAGGAAAGGGACTAGCTGGAGAGACCCAGTACTTC. Full variable domain (rest looked up from reference TRBV28 and TRBJ2-5): DVKVTQSSRYLVKRTGEKVFLECVQDMDHENMFWYRQDPGLGLRLIYFSYDVKMKEKGDIPEGYSVSREKKERFSLILESASTNQTSMYLCASSSNGCRGQGKGLAGETQYFGPGTRLLVL.

The sample holds many counts of this clone. The V and J genes are TRBV27 and TRBJ2-3, with 8 bases that match TRBD1. The germline V gene encodes CDR1 MNHEY and CDR2 SMNVEV (reference sequence). The CDR3 has 14 residues. The V gene end was trimmed by 10 bases and the J gene end by 5 bases; junction bases not matched to a gene: 11. CDR3 loop: CAKTSTGVVDTQYF. CDR3 nucleotide sequence: TGTGCCAAGACGTCGACAGGGGTTGTAGATACGCAGTATTTT.

This clone occurred a few times. The V and J genes are TRBV28 and TRBJ2-1, with unresolved D. The CDR3 contains 17 residues. CDR1 is MDHEN, CDR2 SYDVKM, per germline. The V gene lost 2 bases and the J gene lost 10 bases, with 24 bases spanning the gap. CDR3 nucleotides: TGTGCCAGCAGTTTAAATCAGGTTGGACCCCTCAGTCGGGAGCAGTTCTTC. Translating it yields CASSLNQVGPLSREQFF.

This chain links TRBV11-2 with TRBJ2-7; 7 nucleotides line up with TRBD1. V lost 6 bases and J lost 0; bases outside the gene matches: 5. This CDR3 comprises 14 residues. Germline V lookup: CDR1 SGHAT, CDR2 FQNNGV. CDR3 residues: CASSKGGPSYEQYF. The CDR3 DNA reads as TGTGCCAGCAGTAAAGGGGGCCCCTCCTACGAGCAGTACTTC.

This clone was observed many times. The chain employs TRBV7-9 and TRBJ2-5; unclear D gene. CDR1 is SEHNR and CDR2 is FQNEAQ in the germline V gene (reference sequence). The CDR3 runs 13 residues. The V gene lost 0 bases and the J gene lost 5 bases, with 7 bases spanning the gap. CDR3 sequence: CASSLAMGETQYF. The DNA of the CDR3 is TGTGCCAGCAGCTTAGCGATGGGGGAGACCCAGTACTTC. The complete variable domain, with remaining parts taken from reference TRBV7-9 and TRBJ2-5, reads DTGVSQNPRHKITKRGQNVTFRCDPISEHNRLYWYRQTLGQGPEFLTYFQNEAQLEKSRLLSDRFSAERPKGSFSTLEIQRTEQGDSAMYLCASSLAMGETQYFGPGTRLLVL.

This chain's CDR3 is CATSRPGSSRGKYNEQFF. CDR3 DNA: TGTGCCACCAGCAGACCGGGAAGTTCCCGGGGGAAATACAATGAGCAGTTCTTC. This chain joins TRBV15 and TRBJ2-1; possible D gene TRBD2, 6 bases. In germline, CDR1 is LNHNV, CDR2 YYDKDF (reference sequence). V shed 2 bases and J shed 4 bases, with 21 bases lying between them. The CDR3 is 18 residues long.

This clone has ten or more counts. It may be a read error: a sequence one base away is much more abundant. This sample includes further DNA sequences coding for the same CDR3. The V gene is TRBV12-3 or TRBV12-4, the J gene TRBJ2-7, with 8 bases aligning to TRBD1. CDR3 size: 14 residues. Trimming took 9 bases from V and 0 from J; bases not matched to a gene: 7. The CDR3 DNA sequence: TGTGCCAGTAGCTCCGGACAGGGCTCCTACGAGCAGTACTTC. As protein: CASSSGQGSYEQYF.

A remark on this clone: At one end the junction does not follow the germline gene, possibly because of a read error. For the CDR3, the DNA is TGTACCAGCAGTCCACTAGCGGGATTCACCCCGGGTTTAGGGGAGCAGTACTTC. Translation: CTSSPLAGFTPGLGEQYF. This chain joins TRBV12-3 or TRBV12-4 and TRBJ2-7; 10 nucleotides align to TRBD2. The CDR3 loop spans 18 amino acids.

As concerns this clone: The junction differs from germline at one of its ends, possibly a read error. The chain recombines TRBV2 with TRBJ2-7; TRBD1 is a possible D gene (8 bases). The CDR3 consists of 17 residues. The germline CDR1 and CDR2 sequences are SNHLY and FYNNEI. CDR3 bases: TGTGCCAGCAGTGAATTTGTGAGCGGGACAGGCATCTACGAGAAGTACTTC. Its protein is CASSEFVSGTGIYEKYF.

This clone was seen repeatedly, ten times or more. J is TRBJ2-1 and V is TRBV2; 8 nucleotides agree with TRBD1. The V and J ends lost 8 bases and 0 bases, in that order; junction bases with no gene match: 3. The germline gives CDR1 SNHLY, CDR2 FYNNEI. This CDR3 spans 14 amino acids. The DNA of the CDR3 is TGTGCCAGCCTGGACAGGGTCTCCTACAATGAGCAGTTCTTC. Translated: CASLDRVSYNEQFF.

This clone was picked up many times. Other DNA variants within this sample encode the same CDR3. The rearrangement joins TRBV2 to TRBJ2-7; D is perhaps TRBD1 or TRBD2 (5 bases each). The CDR3 covers 15 residues. Trimming shortened V by 4 bases and J by 2 bases, and 15 bases separated the two germline ends. CDR1 is SNHLY and CDR2 is FYNNEI in the germline V gene. CDR3 DNA sequence: TGTGCCAGCAGTGCCTTGGGGACGGGACCCTACGAGCAGTACTTC. Translation gives CASSALGTGPYEQYF. The full variable domain, completed using reference TRBV2 and TRBJ2-7, is EPEVTQTPSHQVTQMGQEVILRCVPISNHLYFYWYRQILGQKVEFLVSFYNNEISEKSEIFDDQFSVERPDGSNFTLKIRSTKLEDSAMYFCASSALGTGPYEQYFGPGTRLTVT.

This clone was detected ten times or more. The chain is built from TRBV5-4 and TRBJ2-7, with D possibly TRBD1 on 5 matching bases. V lost 4 bases and J 2 bases, leaving 13 bases between the germline ends. CDR3 size: 14 residues. Germline V gene sequence: CDR1 SGHNT, CDR2 YYREEE (reference sequence). This chain's CDR3 is CASSLGQPAYEQYF. DNA of the CDR3: TGTGCCAGCAGCCTGGGGCAACCGGCCTACGAGCAGTACTTC.

About this clone itself: Just one base apart from a much larger clone, this may be a read error. The CDR3 nucleotides read TGCGCCAGCAGTGAAGTGCCACGGAGGGATGAAAAACTGTTTTTT. Amino acids: CASSEVPRRDEKLFF. This chain links TRBV6-4 with TRBJ1-4; D is uncertain. The CDR3 has 15 residues. Germline V gene sequence: CDR1 MRHNA, CDR2 SNTAGT.

V and J are TRBV20-1 and TRBJ2-5, with D perhaps TRBD1 or TRBD2 (5 bases each). CDR1 and CDR2 from the germline V gene are DFQATT and SNEGSKA (reference sequence). CDR3 length equals 10 residues. V dropped 7 bases and J dropped 8 bases, with 11 bases sitting between them. The CDR3, as DNA: TGCAGTGGGGACCAGGACACCCAGTACTTC. Protein: CSGDQDTQYF.

This clone is labeled as medium-sized. This rearrangement joins TRBV27 to TRBJ2-1, with 11 bases matching TRBD2. The CDR3 length is 14 residues. With V trimmed by 0 bases and J by 16 bases, 8 bases remained unmatched. CDR1 MNHEY and CDR2 SMNVEV come from the germline V gene (reference sequence). CDR3 nucleotide sequence: TGTGCCAGCAGTTTATCCCCCTTTAGCGGGAGGGGATTCTTC. Its protein product is CASSLSPFSGRGFF.

Note on this clone: Compared with germline, one end of the junction differs, possibly owing to a read error. The CDR3 protein is CASSDLRNQPQHF. CDR3 nucleotide sequence: TGTGCCAGTAGTGATTTGAGGAATCAGCCCCAGCATTTT. V gene TRBV6-1 combines with J gene TRBJ1-5; D call uncertain. CDR1 and CDR2 from the germline V gene are MNHNS and SASEGT. The CDR3 covers 13 residues.

This clone was observed at least ten times. The V gene is TRBV5-4, the J gene TRBJ2-2, with D uncertain. The V end lost 0 bases, the J end lost 7 bases, and 4 bases lay between the germline ends. Germline V gene data show CDR1 as SGHNT and CDR2 as YYREEE (reference sequence). This CDR3 spans 12 amino acids. The CDR3 sequence: CASSLGNGELFF. The CDR3 nucleotides read TGTGCCAGCAGCTTGGGGAACGGGGAGCTGTTTTTT.

This clone was seen many times. J is TRBJ2-5 and V is TRBV6-1; 13 nucleotides align to TRBD2. The length of the CDR3 is 16 residues. V gave up 5 bases and J gave up 2 bases; unmatched junction bases: 5. Germline V gene data show CDR1 as MNHNS and CDR2 as SASEGT. The CDR3, as DNA: TGTGCCAGCAGTCCTACTAGCGGGAGGGCTCAAGAGACCCAGTACTTC. Amino acid sequence: CASSPTSGRAQETQYF.

This clone was seen a few times. The genes are TRBV6-5 and TRBJ1-6; 8 bases map to TRBD1. Germline assignment: CDR1 MNHEY and CDR2 SVGAGI. J was trimmed by 0 bases and V by 5 bases; bases with no gene match: 3. This CDR3 comprises 16 residues. CDR3: CASSLQGDSYNSPLHF. For the CDR3, the DNA is TGTGCCAGCAGTCTACAGGGGGACTCCTATAATTCACCCCTCCACTTT.

This clone was counted many times. For the CDR3, the DNA is TGTGCCAGCAGCTCCGGAAGAACAGGGAGAGACACTGAAGCTTTCTTT. It specifies CASSSGRTGRDTEAFF. V usage is TRBV11-2 and J usage is TRBJ1-1; weak D call: TRBD1 (6 bases). From germline, CDR1 is SGHAT and CDR2 FQNNGV. The CDR3 is 16 residues long. V was pared by 4 bases and J by 3 bases, with 18 bases between.

In this sample, this clone turned up many times. This chain uses TRBV7-2 with TRBJ1-2; 9 nucleotides match TRBD1. Germline V gene lookup returns CDR1 SGHTA and CDR2 FQGNSA. V shed 6 bases and J 8 bases; nucleotides not matched to a gene: 10. CDR3 length: 14 residues. The CDR3 nucleotides read TGTGCCAGCAGGCCCCCACAGGGGGCGCAGGGCTACACCTTC. This gives the protein CASRPPQGAQGYTF.

The chain recombines TRBV20-1 with TRBJ1-5; no firm D call. The CDR3 length is 13 residues. V lost 3 bases to trimming and J lost 5 bases, with 11 bases between them. The germline V gene encodes CDR1 DFQATT and CDR2 SNEGSKA (reference sequence). The CDR3 bases are TGCAGTGCTAGTCTCGCTGGCGATCAGCCCCAGCATTTT. Translating it yields CSASLAGDQPQHF.

The chain couples TRBV6-2 or TRBV6-3 to TRBJ2-7; D possibly corresponds to TRBD2 (6 bases). Germline values: CDR1 MNHEY, CDR2 SVGEGT. Between the trimmed V and J ends, which lost 2 bases and 7 bases, there was a span of 18 bases. CDR3 length: 15 residues. This chain's CDR3 is CASSYPLAVISEQYF. The CDR3 DNA follows: TGTGCCAGCAGTTACCCACTAGCTGTGATTTCAGAGCAGTACTTC.

The chain is built from TRBV12-3 or TRBV12-4 and TRBJ2-7; D might be TRBD1 or TRBD2, each matching 5 bases. This CDR3 contains 14 residues. V was shortened by 6 bases and J by 4 bases, with 16 bases between the two germline ends. The CDR3 DNA reads as TGTGCCAGCAGGGGGCCGGGACCGCCGTACGAGCAGTACTTC. It codes for CASRGPGPPYEQYF.

This clone was detected many times. V is TRBV19 and J is TRBJ2-1, with D perhaps matching TRBD1 (5 bases). The germline V gene encodes CDR1 LNHDA and CDR2 SQIVND (reference sequence). Between the trimmed V and J ends, which lost 1 base and 0 bases, there was a span of 10 bases. The CDR3 extends over 16 amino acids. CDR3 DNA: TGTGCCAGTAGTATAGGGGGCCGTCGCTCCTACAATGAGCAGTTCTTC. It yields the protein CASSIGGRRSYNEQFF.

Comment on this clone: The junction departs from the called germline gene at one end, perhaps through a read error. The chain is built from TRBV27 and TRBJ2-1, with D unclear. In germline, CDR1 is MNHEY, CDR2 SMNVEV (reference sequence). The CDR3 spans 12 residues. This chain's CDR3 is CASRGLEHDQFF. CDR3 nucleotides: TGTGCCAGCAGAGGCCTAGAGCATGACCAGTTCTTC.